This T cell receptor (beta chain) was found in a study of radiotherapy plus CTLA-4 blockade in lung cancer. General study points: Expansion of tumor-derived TCR clones was observed in blood after radiotherapy plus ipilimumab. Dynamics of early blood T cell clones, together with interferon-beta, were reportedly the best predictors of response.

Notes on this clone: What it binds is unknown.

The germline V gene has CDR1 SGDLS and CDR2 YYNGEE. The CDR3 contains 14 residues. V was shortened by 0 bases and J by 4 bases, with 9 bases between the two germline ends. Chemo-refractory metastatic non-small-cell lung cancer patients received focal radiation with ipilimumab CTLA-4 blockade. Profiling relied on immunoSEQ multiplex PCR, and the TCRdb table lists in-frame clones only, not all of them. The repertoire includes roughly 120,000 clones, around 75% of them detected once, and approximately 5.5% sits in the top ten. The specimen was peripheral blood, collected from a patient treated with radiotherapy plus ipilimumab. The chain has TRBV9 and TRBJ2-3, with D possibly TRBD2 on 6 matching bases. The TCR sequence derives from a human donor with non-small cell lung cancer who had a partial response to radiotherapy plus ipilimumab. The CDR3: CASSVERVSDTQYF. Written as DNA, the CDR3 is TGTGCCAGCAGCGTAGAGCGGGTGTCAGATACGCAGTATTTT.